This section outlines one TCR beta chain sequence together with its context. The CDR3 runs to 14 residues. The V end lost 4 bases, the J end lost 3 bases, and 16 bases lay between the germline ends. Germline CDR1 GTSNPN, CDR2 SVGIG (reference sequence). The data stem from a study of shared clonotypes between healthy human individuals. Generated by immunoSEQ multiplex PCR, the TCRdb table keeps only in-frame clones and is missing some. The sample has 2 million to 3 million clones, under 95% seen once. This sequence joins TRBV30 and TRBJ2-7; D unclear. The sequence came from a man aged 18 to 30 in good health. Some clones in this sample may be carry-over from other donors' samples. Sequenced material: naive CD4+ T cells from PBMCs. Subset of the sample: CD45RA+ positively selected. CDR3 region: CAWTLGPSLYEQYF. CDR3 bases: TGTGCCTGGACCCTTGGACCTTCCCTCTACGAGCAGTACTTC.